What follows describes a single T cell receptor (beta chain). Its target is unknown. V lost 3 bases to trimming and J lost 3 bases, with 12 bases between them. Germline V gives CDR1 LNHDA, CDR2 SQIVND (reference sequence). The CDR3 has 14 residues. These data belong to a study of T cells in narcolepsy. In the study overall: Enrolled donors included narcolepsy type 1 or type 2 patients and healthy controls. Study-wide results and caveats: Autoreactive clonotypes reportedly recurred in blood of same and different patients, not controls. HCRT-specific and TRIB2-specific autoreactive clonotypes appeared among same-patient CSF and blood CD4+ clonotypes.

Clones were sequenced by immunoSEQ multiplex PCR, and TCRdb holds only the in-frame ones, with some missing. The table records about 40,000 clones, around 88% of them present only once. V gene TRBV19 combines with J gene TRBJ2-7, with D possibly matching TRBD2 (6 bases). This TCR was sampled from a human donor with narcolepsy. The specimen sequenced was CD45RA- memory CD4+ T cells from PBMCs. The DNA of the CDR3 is TGTGCCAGTAGTATTGCGGGGTTGGGCTACGAGCAGTACTTC. This gives the protein CASSIAGLGYEQYF.